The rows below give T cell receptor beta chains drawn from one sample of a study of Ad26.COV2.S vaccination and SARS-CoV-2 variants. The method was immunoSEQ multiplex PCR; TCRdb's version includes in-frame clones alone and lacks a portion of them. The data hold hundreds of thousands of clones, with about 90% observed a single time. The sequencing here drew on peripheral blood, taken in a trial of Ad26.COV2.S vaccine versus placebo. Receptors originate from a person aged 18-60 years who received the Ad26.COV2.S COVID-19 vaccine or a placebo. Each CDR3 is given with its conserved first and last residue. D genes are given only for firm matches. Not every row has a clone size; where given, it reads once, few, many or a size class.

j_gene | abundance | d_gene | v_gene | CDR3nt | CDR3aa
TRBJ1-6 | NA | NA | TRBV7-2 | TGTGCCAGCAGTTTGACGGGCTATAATTCACCCCTCCACTTT | CASSLTGYNSPLHF
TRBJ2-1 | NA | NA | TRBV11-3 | TGTGCCAGCAGCTTAAGGCTTTACAATGAGCAGTTCTTC | CASSLRLYNEQFF
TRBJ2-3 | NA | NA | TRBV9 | TGTGCCAGCAGCGTAGTACCGGGGTCGTGGGATACGCAGTATTTT | CASSVVPGSWDTQYF
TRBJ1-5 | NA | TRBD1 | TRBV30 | TGTGCCTGGAGCCGACCAGGGGGGAACAATCAGCCCCAGCATTTT | CAWSRPGGNNQPQHF
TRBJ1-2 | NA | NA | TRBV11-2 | TGTGCCAGCAGCTTAGGGGTCAGTCTTGAGACCAGAGCTAACTATGGCTACACCTTC | CASSLGVSLETRANYGYTF
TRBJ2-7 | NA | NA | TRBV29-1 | TGCAGCGTTGAATCCTCCTACGAGCAGTACTTC | CSVESSYEQYF
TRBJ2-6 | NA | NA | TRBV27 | TGTGCCAGCGCGAACTCTGGGGCCAACGTCCTGACTTTC | CASANSGANVLTF
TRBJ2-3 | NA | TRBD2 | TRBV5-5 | TGTGCCAGCAGCATCCGGGAGGGGGGTTTCCCAGATACGCAGTATTTT | CASSIREGGFPDTQYF
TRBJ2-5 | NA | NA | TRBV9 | TGTGCCAGCAGCGTGGGAAGCCGAGAGACCCAGTACTTC | CASSVGSRETQYF
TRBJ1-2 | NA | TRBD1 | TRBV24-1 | TGTGCCACCAGTGACCCGGACAGGGTAGATGGCTACACCTTC | CATSDPDRVDGYTF
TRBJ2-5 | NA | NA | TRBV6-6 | TGTGCCAGCAGTCCGAACACAGGACTGTCGGAGACCCAGTACTTC | CASSPNTGLSETQYF
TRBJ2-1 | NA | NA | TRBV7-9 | TGTGCCAGCAGCTCTTCCGGGAAGGTGAATGAGCAGTTCTTC | CASSSSGKVNEQFF
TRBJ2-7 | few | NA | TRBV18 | TGTGCCAGCTCACCATACACTCCCGAAATAAACTACGAGCAGTACTTC | CASSPYTPEINYEQYF
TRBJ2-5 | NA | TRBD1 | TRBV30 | TGTGCCTGCCAGGCACAGGGGTTAGGGGAGACCCAGTACTTC | CACQAQGLGETQYF
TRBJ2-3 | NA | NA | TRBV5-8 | TGTGCCAGCAGCCGTCGCGCCGGCACAGATACGCAGTATTTT | CASSRRAGTDTQYF
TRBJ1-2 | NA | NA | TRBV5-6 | TGTGCCAGCAGCCCGGGCCAGGGTTATGGCTACACCTTC | CASSPGQGYGYTF
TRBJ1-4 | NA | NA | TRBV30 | TGTGCCTGGAGTATGCACCCTGGAGAAAAACTGTTTTTT | CAWSMHPGEKLFF
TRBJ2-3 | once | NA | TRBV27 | TGTGCCAGCAGTTCGGGCACAGATACGCAGTATTTT | CASSSGTDTQYF
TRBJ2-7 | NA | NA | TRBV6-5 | TGTGCCAGCAGTTACGGGGCGGACGGGTACGAGCAGTACTTC | CASSYGADGYEQYF
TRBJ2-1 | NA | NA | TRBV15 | TGTGCCACCAGCCCACCGACAGGCAATGAGCAGTTCTTC | CATSPPTGNEQFF
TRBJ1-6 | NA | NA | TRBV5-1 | TGCGCCAGCAGTGGAGAGGTTGGTTCACCCCTCCACTTT | CASSGEVGSPLHF
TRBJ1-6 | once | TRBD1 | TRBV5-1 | TGCGCCAGCAGCCCCGACTCGGGACAGGGGGGTTCACCCCTCCACTTT | CASSPDSGQGGSPLHF
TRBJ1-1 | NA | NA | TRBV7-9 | TGTGCCAGCAGCTTCTCTACGGGTAACACTGAAGCTTTCTTT | CASSFSTGNTEAFF
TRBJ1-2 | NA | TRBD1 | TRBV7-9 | TGTGCCAGCAGCGATATGACAGGGCACACCTTC | CASSDMTGHTF